This is a list of T cell receptor beta chains from one sample in a study of blood T cell repertoires in COVID-19. Produced via immunoSEQ multiplex PCR; TCRdb's table is partial and in-frame only. Here the sample spans more than 70,000 clones, 85% to 95% being singletons. Sequencing input: peripheral blood. The receptors stem from a woman aged 45-60 years in a cohort sampled during active COVID-19. The CDR3 runs from the conserved cysteine through the conserved F or W. D genes are given only for firm matches.

TRBJ2-1 . TRBV7-6 CASSPLRASAAEQFF
TRBJ2-1 TRBD2 TRBV5-4 CASSPGLAGGIANEQFF
TRBJ1-1 . TRBV6-5 CASSYSSEGAEAFF
TRBJ2-5 TRBD2 TRBV3-1/TRBV3-2 CASSQGRLAGAQETQYF
TRBJ2-7 TRBD1 TRBV5-4 CASSPPGQTYEQYF
TRBJ2-1 . TRBV21-1 CASSKGRGDSPTQGSNEQFF
TRBJ1-1 . TRBV18 CASSPGQNTEAFF
TRBJ1-6 . TRBV18 CASSPVELPSSPLHF
TRBJ1-1 . TRBV19 CASSHQGRMNTEAFF
TRBJ2-7 TRBD2 TRBV25-1 CASSEASGANYEQYF
TRBJ1-2 . TRBV27 CASSLMNSMDGYTF
TRBJ1-2 . TRBV2 CASRAQNYGYTF
TRBJ1-2 TRBD1 TRBV10-3 CAIRERDRTSANYGYTF
TRBJ1-1 . TRBV7-9 CASSRTWGERTEAFF
TRBJ1-2 TRBD1 TRBV28 CASSLPGQLLNYGYTF
TRBJ1-4 TRBD1 TRBV7-8 CASTGTPGGKLFF
TRBJ2-7 . TRBV2 CASSGTTYEQYF
TRBJ2-5 . TRBV19 CASTGQPQGTQYF
TRBJ2-3 TRBD1 TRBV7-3 CASSTRTGSEADTQYF
TRBJ1-2 . TRBV4-1 CASRGRANYGYTF
TRBJ1-3 . TRBV6-5 CASSRRGDIGNTIYF
TRBJ1-3 . TRBV14 CASSSIRGSGNTIYF
TRBJ1-1 . TRBV18 CASSPPGRGKAFF
TRBJ2-7 . TRBV4-1 CASSQEYGGYYEQYF
TRBJ1-2 . TRBV7-9 CASSPDRKIYGYTF
TRBJ2-1 . TRBV4-1 CASSHQLATAYNEQFF
TRBJ2-5 TRBD2 TRBV15 CATGRDYKETQYF
TRBJ2-7 TRBD1 TRBV5-6 CASSLWGQGGQFSYEQYF
TRBJ1-1 . TRBV11-2 CASSLTRGSGEAFF
TRBJ2-2 . TRBV19 CASSIVANGGGELFF
TRBJ1-3 TRBD1 TRBV4-1 CASSQGQGARDTIYF
TRBJ1-1 . TRBV7-9 CASSLGGHTEAFF
TRBJ1-2 TRBD1 TRBV19 CASSTPGQGFGYTF